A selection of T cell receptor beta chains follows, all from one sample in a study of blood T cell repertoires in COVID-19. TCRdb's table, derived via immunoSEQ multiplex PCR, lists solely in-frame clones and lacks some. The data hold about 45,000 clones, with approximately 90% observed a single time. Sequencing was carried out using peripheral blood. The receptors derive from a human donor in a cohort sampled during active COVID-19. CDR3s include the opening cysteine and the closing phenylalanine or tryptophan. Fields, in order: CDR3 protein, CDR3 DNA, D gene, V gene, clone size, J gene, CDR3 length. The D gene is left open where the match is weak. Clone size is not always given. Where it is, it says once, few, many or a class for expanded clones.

CASSLLAGGTPEQFF,TGCGCCAGCAGCTTGCTAGCGGGGGGAACACCTGAGCAGTTCTTC,TRBD2,TRBV5-1,NA,TRBJ2-1,15
CASSGTGGTEAFF,TGTGCCAGCAGCGGGACAGGCGGCACTGAAGCTTTCTTT,TRBD1,TRBV25-1,NA,TRBJ1-1,13
CASSGVGQGAQKLFF,TGTGCCAGCAGCGGCGTAGGACAGGGGGCTCAAAAACTGTTTTTT,TRBD1,TRBV9,NA,TRBJ1-4,15
CASSRRGGSYNEQFF,TGCGCCAGCAGCCGTCGGGGGGGGTCCTACAATGAGCAGTTCTTC,TRBD2,TRBV4-1,NA,TRBJ2-1,15
CASSPGQTGRDIQYF,TGTGCCAGCTCACCTGGACAGACAGGACGAGACATTCAGTACTTC,NA,TRBV18,NA,TRBJ2-4,15
CATREQGRNEKLFF,TGTGCCACCAGGGAACAGGGGAGGAATGAAAAACTGTTTTTT,TRBD1,TRBV15,NA,TRBJ1-4,14
CASSQSLAGLYNEQFF,TGCGCCAGCAGCCAAAGTCTAGCGGGCCTTTACAATGAGCAGTTCTTC,TRBD2,TRBV4-3,few,TRBJ2-1,16
CASSSLTGELFF,TGTGCCAGCAGCTCGTTGACCGGGGAGCTGTTTTTT,NA,TRBV11-2,NA,TRBJ2-2,12
CASSLTIPAGRYEQYF,TGCGCCAGCAGCTTGACCATCCCCGCGGGGAGGTACGAGCAGTACTTC,NA,TRBV5-1,NA,TRBJ2-7,16
CASSPGLSESDGYTF,TGTGCCAGCTCCCCCGGTTTGAGCGAATCGGATGGCTACACCTTC,NA,TRBV18,NA,TRBJ1-2,15
CASSETSGGAPDTQYF,TGTGCCAGCAGTGAGACTAGCGGGGGGGCCCCAGATACGCAGTATTTT,TRBD2,TRBV6-4,once,TRBJ2-3,16
CASNRGSRVHNSPLHF,TGTGCCAGCAACAGGGGTTCGAGGGTTCATAATTCACCCCTCCACTTT,TRBD1,TRBV28,NA,TRBJ1-6,16
CASSLRGPSRETQYF,TGTGCCAGCAGCTTGAGAGGCCCCTCCCGGGAGACCCAGTACTTC,NA,TRBV5-6,NA,TRBJ2-5,15
CAIRGDREAFF,TGTGCCATCAGGGGGGACAGGGAGGCTTTCTTT,TRBD1,TRBV10-3,NA,TRBJ1-1,11
CASSLEQSYGYTF,TGTGCCAGCAGCTTAGAACAGAGTTATGGCTACACCTTC,NA,TRBV7-9,NA,TRBJ1-2,13
CASRPLAGDYNEQFF,TGTGCCAGTAGACCCCTAGCGGGGGACTACAATGAGCAGTTCTTC,TRBD2,TRBV19,NA,TRBJ2-1,15
CAISGQGSSPLHF,TGTGCCATCTCGGGCCAAGGGAGTTCACCCCTCCACTTT,NA,TRBV10-3,NA,TRBJ1-6,13
CASSLGGRTSGKQFF,TGTGCCAGCAGCTTGGGGGGGAGGACTAGCGGGAAGCAGTTCTTC,TRBD2,TRBV5-6,NA,TRBJ2-1,15
CASRGVYNSPLHF,TGTGCCAGCCGGGGGGTCTATAATTCACCCCTCCACTTT,NA,TRBV28,NA,TRBJ1-6,13
CASSPGTGASRQYF,TGTGCCAGCAGCCCCGGGACAGGGGCTTCACGGCAGTACTTC,TRBD1,TRBV27,NA,TRBJ2-7,14
CSVLDGSYGYTF,TGCAGCGTGTTAGATGGTTCCTATGGCTACACCTTC,NA,TRBV29-1,NA,TRBJ1-2,12
CASNSGTSVNIQYF,TGTGCCAGCAATTCCGGGACTAGCGTAAACATTCAGTACTTC,TRBD2,TRBV28,NA,TRBJ2-4,14
CASSQPLGTGGPVTGELFF,TGTGCCAGCAGCCAACCCCTAGGGACGGGAGGGCCGGTTACCGGGGAGCTGTTTTTT,TRBD2,TRBV3-1/TRBV3-2,NA,TRBJ2-2,19
CASSVEGVWRGGLNTQYF,TGTGCCAGCAGCGTAGAGGGTGTCTGGCGGGGGGGCTTGAATACGCAGTATTTT,TRBD2,TRBV9,NA,TRBJ2-3,18
CASSQDWALAGTQYF,TGCGCCAGCAGCCAAGATTGGGCCTTAGCGGGGACCCAGTACTTC,TRBD2,TRBV4-3,NA,TRBJ2-5,15
CASSLHPGGPTSGSFSYEQYF,TGTGCCAGCAGCTTACACCCAGGGGGCCCTACTAGCGGGAGTTTTTCCTACGAGCAGTACTTC,TRBD2,TRBV7-6,NA,TRBJ2-7,21
CAWSGAKGVLLSEAFF,TGTGCCTGGAGTGGTGCAAAGGGGGTTTTATTGTCTGAAGCTTTCTTT,NA,TRBV30,NA,TRBJ1-1,16
CASSVAGGPDTQYF,TGTGCCAGCAGTGTGGCGGGGGGCCCAGATACGCAGTATTTT,TRBD2,TRBV6-4,once,TRBJ2-3,14
CASSTHPGVAQDTQYF,TGTGCCAGCAGCACACATCCAGGGGTGGCTCAAGATACGCAGTATTTT,NA,TRBV5-4,NA,TRBJ2-3,16
CASSLTGELFF,TGTGCCAGCAGCCTAACCGGGGAGCTGTTTTTT,NA,TRBV3-1/TRBV3-2,NA,TRBJ2-2,11
CASSYTQVNQPQHF,TGTGCCAGCAGTTACACCCAGGTTAATCAGCCCCAGCATTTT,NA,TRBV6-2/TRBV6-3,few,TRBJ1-5,14
CAWSLAGATGELFF,TGTGCCTGGAGCCTAGCGGGCGCGACCGGGGAGCTGTTTTTT,TRBD2,TRBV30,NA,TRBJ2-2,14
CASSPGTNQETQYF,TGTGCCAGCAGCCCCGGGACTAACCAAGAGACCCAGTACTTC,TRBD2,TRBV7-3,few,TRBJ2-5,14
CSANRLNEQYF,TGCAGTGCTAACAGGCTGAACGAGCAGTACTTC,NA,TRBV20-1,NA,TRBJ2-7,11
CASSREETQYF,TGTGCCAGCAGCCGCGAAGAGACCCAGTACTTC,NA,TRBV7-9,NA,TRBJ2-5,11
CASSLALGQGAKNIQYF,TGTGCCAGCAGCTTAGCGCTGGGACAGGGGGCCAAAAACATTCAGTACTTC,TRBD1,TRBV7-2,NA,TRBJ2-4,17
CASSLDSGNLPTTLHF,TGCGCCAGCAGCTTGGATAGCGGCAACCTCCCTACTACCCTCCACTTT,NA,TRBV5-1,few,TRBJ1-6,16
CASSFSGRFAYNEQFF,TGTGCCAGCAGTTTTAGCGGGAGGTTCGCTTACAATGAGCAGTTCTTC,TRBD2,TRBV27,NA,TRBJ2-1,16
CASSLERWTEGPWETQYF,TGTGCCAGCAGCTTAGAGAGGTGGACAGAGGGCCCGTGGGAGACCCAGTACTTC,NA,TRBV7-9,NA,TRBJ2-5,18
CASSEDGTGRFNEQFF,TGTGCCAGCAGTGAGGATGGGACAGGGCGGTTCAATGAGCAGTTCTTC,TRBD1,TRBV25-1,NA,TRBJ2-1,16
CASSPGINSPLHF,TGTGCCAGTAGTCCGGGTATCAATTCACCCCTCCACTTT,NA,TRBV19,NA,TRBJ1-6,13
CASSSTGAVQPQHF,TGTGCCAGCAGCTCCACAGGGGCAGTTCAGCCCCAGCATTTT,TRBD1,TRBV9,NA,TRBJ1-5,14
CASSSGPGGAFF,TGTGCCAGCAGTTCGGGTCCGGGAGGGGCGTTTTTT,TRBD2,TRBV28,NA,TRBJ2-2,12
CASSPSGGLSYEQYF,TGTGCCAGCAGCCCCAGCGGGGGCCTCTCCTACGAGCAGTACTTC,TRBD2,TRBV9,NA,TRBJ2-7,15
CAWSVLVLRWSTGELFF,TGTGCCTGGAGTGTCCTAGTATTAAGGTGGAGCACCGGGGAGCTGTTTTTT,NA,TRBV30,NA,TRBJ2-2,17
CASSQTRTGSSYEQYF,TGTGCCAGCAGCCAAACCCGGACAGGGAGCTCCTACGAGCAGTACTTC,TRBD1,TRBV3-1/TRBV3-2,once,TRBJ2-7,16
CASSLDGPGAFF,TGCGCCAGCAGCTTGGACGGTCCGGGAGCTTTCTTT,NA,TRBV5-1,NA,TRBJ1-1,12
CASSSRTDNYGYTF,TGTGCCAGCAGCTCCCGGACAGATAACTATGGCTACACCTTC,NA,TRBV5-4,few,TRBJ1-2,14
CASSPGLKAETQYF,TGTGCCAGCAGCCCGGGACTTAAGGCAGAGACCCAGTACTTC,NA,TRBV7-2,few,TRBJ2-5,14
CASSKHEREGRDTGELFF,TGTGCCAGCAGCAAACATGAGCGGGAGGGCCGAGACACCGGGGAGCTGTTTTTT,NA,TRBV21-1,once,TRBJ2-2,18